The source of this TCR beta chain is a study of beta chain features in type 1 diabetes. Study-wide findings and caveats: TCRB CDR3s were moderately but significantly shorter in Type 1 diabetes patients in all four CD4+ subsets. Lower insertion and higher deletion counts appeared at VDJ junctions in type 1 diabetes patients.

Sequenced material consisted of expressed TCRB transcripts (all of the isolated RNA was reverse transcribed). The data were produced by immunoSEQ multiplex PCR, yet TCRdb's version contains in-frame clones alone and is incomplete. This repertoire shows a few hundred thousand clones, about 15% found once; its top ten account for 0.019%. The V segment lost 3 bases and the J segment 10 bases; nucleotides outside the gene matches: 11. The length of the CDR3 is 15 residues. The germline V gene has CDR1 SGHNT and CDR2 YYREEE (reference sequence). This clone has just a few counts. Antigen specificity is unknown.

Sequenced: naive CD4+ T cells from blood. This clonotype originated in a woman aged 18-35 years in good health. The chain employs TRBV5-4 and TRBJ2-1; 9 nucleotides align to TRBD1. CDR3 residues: CASSSYRGPHREQFF. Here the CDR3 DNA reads TGTGCCAGCAGCTCGTACAGGGGGCCCCATAGGGAGCAGTTCTTC.